The 10 T cell receptor beta chains listed next were all sequenced from one sample in a study of T cells of healthy individuals. TCRdb called the 5' RACE reads again in MiXCR, with one record for every CDR3 protein. The repertoire holds 65,000 to 95,000 distinct CDR3 sequences, with 5% as singletons. The receptors stem from a female donor in good health.

This clonotype was seen repeatedly, ten times or more. The gene calls are TRBV6-2 or TRBV6-3 and TRBJ2-2, with D possibly matching TRBD2 (6 bases). Germline V gives CDR1 MNHEY, CDR2 SVGEGT. The CDR3 has 14 residues. V was clipped by 4 bases and J by 3 bases, with 9 bases between them. The CDR3 is CASSWDSHTGELFF. CDR3 nucleotide sequence: TGTGCCAGCAGTTGGGACTCCCACACCGGGGAGCTGTTTTTT.

In this sample, this clonotype turned up a few times. The J gene is TRBJ2-3, the V gene TRBV4-3; tentative D call: TRBD2 (6 bases). Germline CDR1 is LGHNA and CDR2 is YSLEER. The CDR3 is 15 amino acids. Trimming removed 0 bases from V and 3 bases from J, with 10 bases in between. DNA for the CDR3: TGCGCCAGCAGCCAAGAAGGACGGGAGACAGATACGCAGTATTTT. Translation: CASSQEGRETDTQYF.

The chain recombines TRBV4-1 with TRBJ2-3; D possibly corresponds to TRBD2 (7 bases). Germline CDR1 is MGHRA and CDR2 is YSYEKL. This CDR3 has 16 residues. V was pared by 8 bases and J by 2 bases, with 20 bases between. In nucleotides, the CDR3 is TGCGCCAGCCAGGGGTATGCTAGCGGATACACAGATACGCAGTATTTT. It specifies CASQGYASGYTDTQYF.

The table lists this clonotype with many counts. The V gene is TRBV4-3, the J gene TRBJ2-1; 7 nucleotides match TRBD1. Germline loops: CDR1 LGHNA, CDR2 YSLEER. This CDR3 is 15 amino acids long. J was trimmed by 1 base and V by 0 bases; bases with no gene match: 0. CDR3 in DNA: TGCGCCAGCAGCCAAGAGACAGGGTCCTACAATGAGCAGTTCTTC. The encoded protein is CASSQETGSYNEQFF.

The chain has TRBV7-2 and TRBJ1-3; D ambiguous. Germline lookup yields CDR1 SGHTA and CDR2 FQGNSA. Trimming took off 2 bases at V and 0 bases at J, with 8 bases between the two ends. The length of the CDR3 is 15 residues. DNA of the CDR3: TGTGCCAGCAGCTTAAGCAGCATCTCTGGAAACACCATATATTTT. Amino acids: CASSLSSISGNTIYF.

There are many counts of this clonotype. The junction does not match germline at one end; this may be a read error. The V and J genes are TRBV7-7 and TRBJ2-1; weak D call: TRBD2 (5 bases). This CDR3 contains 12 residues. The germline V gene has CDR1 SSHAT and CDR2 FNYEAQ (reference sequence). CDR3 bases: TGTGCTAGCAGCCCCACCAGCGGTGAGCAGTTCTTC. It translates to CASSPTSGEQFF.

This clonotype showed up many times. The chain combines TRBV20-1 with TRBJ2-7, with 11 bases aligning to TRBD2. The CDR3 extends over 12 amino acids. Trimming at V came to 7 bases and at J to 6 bases, leaving 5 bases not matched to a gene. The germline CDR1 and CDR2 sequences are DFQATT and SNEGSKA (reference sequence). CDR3 in amino acids: CSVGTSGREQYF. The CDR3 DNA sequence: TGCAGTGTCGGGACTAGCGGACGCGAGCAGTACTTC.

The sample holds a few counts of this clonotype. V and J are TRBV18 and TRBJ2-1; unclear D gene. Germline lookup yields CDR1 KGHSH and CDR2 LQKENI. The CDR3 has 11 residues. Trimming removed 4 bases from V and 7 bases from J, with 5 bases in between. CDR3 in amino acids: CASSLRNEQFF. CDR3 DNA: TGTGCCAGCTCACTTAGGAATGAGCAGTTCTTC.

This clonotype was detected only a few times. The V call is TRBV20-1, the J call TRBJ1-4; 9 bases are shared with TRBD1. The germline V gene encodes CDR1 DFQATT and CDR2 SNEGSKA (reference sequence). The CDR3 is 15 amino acids. V was pared by 5 bases and J by 1 base, with 5 bases of the junction left unmatched. The CDR3 reads CSAPTGGLTNEKLFF. The CDR3 nucleotides are TGCAGTGCTCCGACAGGGGGGTTAACTAATGAAAAACTGTTTTTT.

This clonotype has at least ten counts. This rearrangement joins TRBV7-2 to TRBJ1-2; D is possibly TRBD1 (5 bases). Between the trimmed V and J ends, which lost 3 bases and 0 bases, there was a span of 8 bases. Germline CDR1 reads SGHTA; CDR2 reads FQGNSA. This CDR3 spans 14 amino acids. As DNA, the CDR3 is TGTGCCAGCAGCTTTAGGACATCTAACTATGGCTACACCTTC. Its protein product is CASSFRTSNYGYTF.